Included here is one T cell receptor (beta chain) sequence, with context. Its antigen remains unidentified. The data belong to a study of T cell responses to AZD1222 COVID-19 vaccine. Produced via immunoSEQ multiplex PCR; TCRdb's table is partial and in-frame only. In the table there are some 200,000 clones, around nine tenths of which are singletons. Study-wide findings and caveats: Mapped onto spike, vaccine-associated CD4 TCRs spanned it and were dominant at 160-218 and 743-854. Within unmutated variant regions lay the reported targets of nearly half of spike-specific TCRs. There were mostly white British donors and more females than males, and clonal diversity was possibly underestimated.

This material consisted of peripheral blood, taken 28 days after the second AZD1222 dose. This TCR was recovered from an adult who received the AZD1222 COVID-19 vaccine.

CDR3 sequence: CASSFIGSYEQYF. The CDR3 DNA is TGTGCCAGCAGCTTTATCGGCTCCTACGAGCAGTACTTC. V and J are TRBV7-2 and TRBJ2-7; unclear D gene. V lost 3 bases to trimming and J lost 0 bases, with 6 bases between them. The CDR3 is made up of 13 amino acids. Germline V gene sequence: CDR1 SGHTA, CDR2 FQGNSA.